These 12 T cell receptor beta chains originate from one sample sequenced in a study of cytomegalovirus exposure and HLA in healthy donors. Both 60 Vbeta primers and 13 Jbeta primers went into the PCR. Some clones are missing from TCRdb's copy, which holds only in-frame ones; the method was immunoSEQ multiplex PCR. The sample yields over 200,000 clones, around 80% seen once. The sequenced sample was PBMCs. Every receptor here comes from a male donor in good health and CMV-seronegative.

This clone was recorded once. V is TRBV6-6 and J is TRBJ1-2; D perhaps matches TRBD1 (5 bases). V gave up 0 bases and J gave up 3 bases, with 8 bases separating them. Germline loops: CDR1 MNHNY, CDR2 SVGAGI (reference sequence). This CDR3 is built from 14 residues. The CDR3 spells CASSYSTVDYGYTF. The CDR3, as DNA: TGTGCCAGCAGTTACTCGACAGTTGACTATGGCTACACCTTC.

The rearrangement links TRBV10-2 to TRBJ1-5, with D tentatively TRBD1 (5 bases). Germline CDR1 reads WSHSY; CDR2 reads SAAADI. This CDR3 spans 16 amino acids. V was cut by 5 bases and J by 2 bases, with 16 bases left in between. The CDR3 region is CASSPIGGAGNQPQHF. The CDR3 DNA sequence: TGCGCCAGCAGTCCCATTGGCGGGGCTGGCAATCAGCCCCAGCATTTT.

The chain has TRBV28 and TRBJ2-1, with TRBD2 identical over 9 bases. This CDR3 spans 16 amino acids. Trimming at V came to 1 base and at J to 8 bases, leaving 9 bases not matched to a gene. Looked up from germline, CDR1 is MDHEN and CDR2 is SYDVKM. The CDR3, as DNA: TGTGCCAGCAGTTTATTCCCTAGCGGGATCTTCGATGAGCAGTTCTTC. This encodes CASSLFPSGIFDEQFF.

CDR3 in amino acids: CATSSGQGPYEQYF. DNA for the CDR3: TGTGCCACCAGCAGCGGACAGGGCCCCTACGAGCAGTACTTC. The rearrangement uses TRBV15 and TRBJ2-7, with 8 bases identical to TRBD1. The CDR3 length is 14 residues. Germline lookup yields CDR1 LNHNV and CDR2 YYDKDF (reference sequence). J was trimmed by 2 bases and V by 3 bases; bases with no gene match: 3.

The chain joins TRBV7-9 to TRBJ2-7, with 9 nucleotides matching TRBD1. V lost 5 bases and J lost 2; bases outside the gene matches: 10. The CDR3 totals 16 residues. Germline V gene sequence: CDR1 SEHNR, CDR2 FQNEAQ (reference sequence). CDR3 amino acids: CASSGAGTGIPYEQYF. CDR3 coding DNA: TGTGCCAGCAGCGGCGCCGGGACAGGGATTCCCTACGAGCAGTACTTC.

The chain carries TRBV7-3 and TRBJ2-7; D is undetermined. V lost 1 base to trimming and J lost 2 bases, with 12 bases between them. This CDR3 has 15 residues. Germline assignment: CDR1 SGHTA and CDR2 FQGTGA. The CDR3 is CASSLSSLGPYEQYF. CDR3 coding DNA: TGTGCCAGCAGCTTAAGTAGCCTCGGCCCCTACGAGCAGTACTTC. The full variable domain, rest sourced from reference TRBV7-3 and TRBJ2-7, is GAGVSQTPSNKVTEKGKYVELRCDPISGHTALYWYRQSLGQGPEFLIYFQGTGAADDSGLPNDRFFAVRPEGSVSTLKIQRTERGDSAVYLCASSLSSLGPYEQYFGPGTRLTVT.

The gene calls are TRBV5-1 and TRBJ2-5, with 9 bases lining up with TRBD1. The CDR3 is 14 amino acids. The V segment lost 4 bases and the J segment 5 bases; nucleotides outside the gene matches: 6. Per germline, CDR1 SGHRS and CDR2 YFSETQ. The CDR3 bases are TGCGCCAGCAGCCCTGAAGGACAGGGGGAGACCCAGTACTTC. As protein: CASSPEGQGETQYF.

The gene calls are TRBV5-1 and TRBJ2-1; D remains unclear. Germline V gene sequence: CDR1 SGHRS, CDR2 YFSETQ. Between the trimmed V and J ends, which lost 0 bases and 6 bases, there was a span of 4 bases. The CDR3 has 12 residues. CDR3 coding DNA: TGCGCCAGCAGCTTGGGACTCAATGAGCAGTTCTTC. It translates to CASSLGLNEQFF.

The J gene is TRBJ2-3, the V gene TRBV7-9; 8 bases are a match to TRBD2. Germline lookup yields CDR1 SEHNR and CDR2 FQNEAQ (reference sequence). V shed 5 bases and J 4 bases; nucleotides not matched to a gene: 8. The CDR3 contains 15 residues. The CDR3 loop is CASSQQGGRSDTQYF. In DNA form, the CDR3 reads TGTGCCAGCAGCCAGCAGGGCGGGAGGTCAGATACGCAGTATTTT.

Concerning this clone: This specimen includes other DNA sequences encoding the same CDR3. The chain joins TRBV5-1 to TRBJ1-4, with D perhaps matching TRBD1 (5 bases). Trimming took 0 bases from V and 5 from J, leaving 8 bases between them. CDR3 size: 14 residues. Looked up from germline, CDR1 is SGHRS and CDR2 is YFSETQ. CDR3 DNA: TGCGCCAGCAGCTTGGCCCCAGGGAATGAAAAACTGTTTTTT. Protein product: CASSLAPGNEKLFF.

The J gene is TRBJ2-5, the V gene TRBV19, with D tentatively TRBD1 (5 bases). The length of the CDR3 is 13 residues. V was cut by 6 bases and J by 5 bases, with 13 bases left in between. In germline, CDR1 is LNHDA, CDR2 SQIVND (reference sequence). The CDR3 loop is CASSDAGWETQYF. The CDR3 nucleotides read TGTGCCAGTAGCGATGCAGGGTGGGAGACCCAGTACTTC.

V gene TRBV27 combines with J gene TRBJ2-5; 11 positions match TRBD2. The J call may not be correct, given that the DNA end is closer to TRBJ2-7. CDR3 length equals 17 residues. Germline assignment: CDR1 MNHEY and CDR2 SMNVEV (reference sequence). The CDR3 bases are TGTGCCAGCAGGGTAGGGACTAGCGGAGCCCAATCCTACGAGCAGTACTTC. This codes for CASRVGTSGAQSYEQYF.